This T cell receptor (beta chain) emerged from a study of cytomegalovirus exposure and HLA in healthy donors (dated by TCRdb to about 2017). Context from the whole study: According to a later analysis, one platform produced both the roughly 110 validation repertoires and the 700 or so repertoires of the first cohort. The study aimed to test whether signatures of past pathogen exposure could be identified by cataloging public T cell receptors. A separate validation cohort of approximately 130 different subjects was used in addition to the roughly 640-subject first cohort. To predict cytomegalovirus infection status, the study brought together high-throughput TCR immunosequencing, statistical association of individual TCRs with disease status, and machine learning.

The donors were included in the validation cohort of over a hundred subjects, a group kept apart from the roughly 670-subject first cohort. The sample holds a few counts of this clone. Its antigen has not been determined. One base away there is no much larger clone; base qualities are not given. The investigation overall reported the following: In vitro tests confirmed that a few of the cytomegalovirus-associated TCR beta chains recognize cytomegalovirus antigens. Subsequent analysis determined that TCRs grouped into clusters in the first cohort also showed a tendency toward co-occurrence across the 130 or so validation repertoires, and roughly 95% of cluster scores exceeded 0. Most TCR sequences were seen in very few donors, while some public TCRs were found in many individuals. The study gave a list of more than 150 TCR beta chains associated with cytomegalovirus. A later analysis lacked HLA typing for the validation cohort, so it scored co-occurrence in that cohort across all 120 or so repertoires. The authors suggested that the approach could potentially be generalized to other disease states and immunological phenotypes. In both the original and validation cohorts, the classifier was reported to diagnose cytomegalovirus status with high specificity and sensitivity.

The library was generated by the immunoSEQ multiplex PCR assay. The authors' pipeline ran thus. A statistical classification framework was developed to diagnose cytomegalovirus status using the catalog of TCR beta chain sequences. Sourced from immuneACCESS, this table was stored by TCRdb with only in-frame sequences that have V and J called. A share of the clones is absent; for the studies checked, an unresolved V gene accounts for under half, and the remainder has no known explanation. V and J calls plus clone size are reproduced from that table; the DNA served to infer D and trimming. This sample comprises some 200,000 clones, 65% to 90% of them detected only once. Roughly an eighth of the sample rests with the top ten. The germline V gene (reference sequence) provides CDR1 DFQATT and CDR2 SNEGSKA. The junction carries 12 bases between V and J, which are trimmed by 0 bases and 13 bases respectively. From the cysteine through the phenylalanine, the CDR3 covers 11 amino acids. Only CDR3 DNA is held: 33 bases, read in frame from base 1.

This receptor was obtained from a woman aged 25 to 45 in good health and CMV-seropositive. The chain couples TRBV20-1 to TRBJ1-2, with the D gene too uncertain to name. Sample: PBMCs. The nucleotides are TGCAGTGCTAGAGATGTCTCGAAGAGCACCTTC. It is translated as CSARDVSKSTF.